The T cell receptor beta chain described here comes from a study of vaccination and CD4 T cells after COVID-19 (dated by TCRdb to between 2021 and 2023). Looking at the study overall: SARS-CoV-2 positivity had been established in the convalescent patients by nasal swab PCR, and mild disease was recorded in several of these patients and severe disease in one. In roughly 10 COVID-19 convalescent patients and a handful of infection-naive healthy vaccine recipients, the spike-specific CD4+ TCR repertoire before mRNA vaccination was compared with the repertoire after mRNA vaccination. Post-COVID blood samples were collected from convalescent patients a median of around 96 days after diagnosis, with a range of roughly 30 to 161 days. Six males and four females were included in the convalescent cohort, with two Hispanic individuals, seven Caucasians, two Asians and one multiracial person represented. Control cultures received a CEFX viral epitope pool as the positive control, an HIV-1 Nef peptide pool as the negative control, or no peptide. Overlapping spike peptide pools from SARS-CoV-2 and from the common cold coronaviruses HCoV-NL63, HCoV-OC43 and HCoV-229E were used as culture stimuli. The time from the second vaccine dose to post-vaccine blood sampling had a median of roughly 79 days and ranged from roughly 13 to 241 days. Two doses of either the Pfizer-BioNTech BNT162b2 vaccine (n=8) or the Moderna mRNA-1273 vaccine (n=2) were administered to participants.

What the study reported, not specific to this receptor: The median count of SARS-CoV-2-reactive clonotypes went up from 20 to 25 after infection to 30 to 40 after vaccination, although the change was not significant. Among convalescent patients, a median about 86% of the SARS-CoV-2-reactive clones seen after vaccination appeared only after vaccination, which suggests priming specific to the vaccine. Of the vaccine-specific clones in convalescent patients, 304 of 307, or nearly all, reacted only to SARS-CoV-2 spike and did not cross-react with common cold coronaviruses. Relatively few convalescent patients were included in the study, and early timepoints after natural infection were not analyzed.

Of note for this clonotype: Its recognized antigen is unknown. Per-nucleotide qualities are absent, and no much larger clonotype sits a single base away.

The protocol used for the library was PCR. At the Johns Hopkins FTIC core, DNA from the cultured CD4+ T cells underwent TCR sequencing with the Oncomine TCR Beta short-read assay. The QIAamp micro DNA kit was used to extract genomic DNA from the cultured CD4+ T cells. Oncomine TCR Beta libraries made from cultured CD4+ T cells were pooled using unique dual indexes and sequenced on an Illumina iSeq 100. The authors processed their data as follows. Non-productive sequences were removed, and CDR3s not starting with C, not ending with F or W, or shorter than 7 amino acids were discarded. The MANAFEST web application identified antigen-specific clonotypes by comparing peptide-stimulated wells against reference wells and other culture wells. An FDR below 0.05, an odds ratio above 5, and a productive frequency above 0.1% in at least two of three replicate wells were required for clones to be considered positive. A clonotype was classed as cross-reactive if the clonotype showed significant expansion both in SARS-CoV-2 spike wells and in at least one common cold coronavirus spike condition. CDR3 homology was assessed with Levenshtein distances (stringdist) and unrooted phylogenetic trees (ape) in R version 3.6.1. TCRdb reran the public reads through fastp at Q25 and MiXCR, keeping productive beta chains. Rows with a matching CDR3 protein are joined into one entry that keeps the most common DNA and genes. The V and J calls and clone size are TCRdb's, not the authors'. Present in this sample are about 15,000 distinct CDR3 sequences, roughly 59% of which were seen just once. Under 6.5% of the sample lies in the top ten.

Reading the label with the study, this specimen's treatment or condition is: approximately nine-day PBMC culture with coronavirus spike peptide pools or control peptides (ViraFEST assay). To expand antigen-specific T cells with peptide pools and then pick out the expanded clonotypes through TCR sequencing, the study relied on the ViraFEST assay. The positive SARS-CoV-2 PCR tests of the convalescent patients were dated from March to December 2020, before the Alpha, Beta and Delta variants emerged in the United States. Each well held about 2.2 million PBMCs cultured in IMDM containing roughly 5% human AB serum and roughly 10 IU/ml IL-2, with 9 to 10 ug/ml peptide pools added. On days 3 and 7, half of the culture medium was replaced with fresh IL-2-containing medium. CD4+ T cells were isolated after 10 days of culture through negative selection using the EasySep CD4+ T cell isolation kit. PBMCs were separated from whole blood using Ficoll-Paque Plus gradient centrifugation and then either used fresh or cryopreserved at -140C. Culture conditions were generally each tested in triplicate wells.

Measured from the cysteine to the phenylalanine, the CDR3 is 14 residues long. Only the CDR3 DNA is retained, 42 bases long and in frame from the first base. The germline V gene specifies SGHTA as CDR1 and FQGNSA as CDR2. V is reduced by 1 base and J by 2 bases, leaving a spacing of 8 bases between them. This TCR derives from a human donor who had recovered from COVID-19. The sample consisted of CD4+ T cells from blood, cultured in vitro, taken after SARS-CoV-2 vaccination. Here the chain combines TRBV7-2 and TRBJ1-2; no confident D gene assignment can be made. This receptor carries the CDR3 CASSLVERNYGYTF. The nucleotide sequence reads TGTGCCAGCAGCTTAGTGGAGAGAAACTATGGCTACACCTTC.